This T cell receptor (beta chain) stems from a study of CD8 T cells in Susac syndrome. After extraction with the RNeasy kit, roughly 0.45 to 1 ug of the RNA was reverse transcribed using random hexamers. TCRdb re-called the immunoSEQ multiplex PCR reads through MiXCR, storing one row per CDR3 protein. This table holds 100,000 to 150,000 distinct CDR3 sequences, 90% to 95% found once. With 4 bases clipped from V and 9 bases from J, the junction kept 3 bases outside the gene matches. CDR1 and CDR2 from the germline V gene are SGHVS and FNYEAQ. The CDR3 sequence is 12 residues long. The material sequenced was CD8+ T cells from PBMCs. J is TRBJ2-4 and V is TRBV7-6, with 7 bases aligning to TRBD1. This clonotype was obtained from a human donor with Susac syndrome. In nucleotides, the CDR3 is TGTGCCAGCAGCTCTAGGGACAGCATTCAGTACTTC. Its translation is CASSSRDSIQYF.